A selection of T cell receptor beta chains follows, all from one sample in a study of shared clonotypes between healthy human individuals. Data came from immunoSEQ multiplex PCR; TCRdb stores just in-frame clones and leaves some out. The repertoire holds 2 million to 2.5 million clones, with approximately 90% as singletons. Sequenced input: naive CD4+ T cells from PBMCs. Every receptor here comes from a man between 18 and 35 years old in good health. Some clones in this sample may be carry-over from other donors' samples. Both conserved end residues are part of each CDR3. Fields, in order: D gene, clone size, J gene, V gene, CDR3 DNA, CDR3 protein. D genes are given only for firm matches. Size is omitted from some rows. Given values are once, few, many or a class for expanded clones.

TRBD1 | once | TRBJ2-6 | TRBV19 | TGTGCCAGTAGTGCCACAGGGGCTGGGGCCAACGTCCTGACTTTC | CASSATGAGANVLTF
. | . | TRBJ2-7 | TRBV27 | TGTGCCAGCTTCCCGAGGAAAGACTCCTACGAGCAGTACTTC | CASFPRKDSYEQYF
. | . | TRBJ1-4 | TRBV7-6 | TGTGCCAGCAGCTTATACAGGGAAGAAAAACTGTTTTTT | CASSLYREEKLFF
. | few | TRBJ2-2 | TRBV5-1 | TGCGCCAGCAGCGTGATAGGGAGCACCGGGGAGCTGTTTTTT | CASSVIGSTGELFF
. | . | TRBJ1-4 | TRBV7-9 | TGTGCCAGCAGCTTAGAAGGAAAACTGTTTTTT | CASSLEGKLFF
TRBD2 | . | TRBJ2-1 | TRBV5-1 | TGCGCCAGCAGCTGGAGGAGCGGGGGGAATGAGCAGTTCTTC | CASSWRSGGNEQFF
. | . | TRBJ2-5 | TRBV19 | TGTGCCACTAGGGGCAGGGTCAGGGAGACCCAGTACTTC | CATRGRVRETQYF
TRBD1 | once | TRBJ1-1 | TRBV30 | TGTGCCTGGAGTGTAAGGTCGGCAGGGGGCAGGACGAACACTGAAGCTTTCTTT | CAWSVRSAGGRTNTEAFF
. | . | TRBJ2-5 | TRBV28 | TGTGCCAGCAGTTTATGGGCGGTCCAAGAGACCCAGTACTTC | CASSLWAVQETQYF
. | . | TRBJ2-7 | TRBV20-1 | TGCAGTGCTAGAGTGGGCTACGAGCAGTACTTC | CSARVGYEQYF
. | . | TRBJ2-7 | TRBV10-3 | TGTGCCACCAAAAGCAGCACGGACCCCTACGAGCAGTACTTC | CATKSSTDPYEQYF
. | . | TRBJ2-7 | TRBV28 | TGTGCCAGCAGTTTACCCTCGGCCTCCTACGAGCAGTACTTC | CASSLPSASYEQYF
. | . | TRBJ2-3 | TRBV5-1 | TGCGCCAGCAGCTCGGTTAGCACAGATACGCAGTATTTT | CASSSVSTDTQYF
TRBD1 | . | TRBJ2-7 | TRBV7-3 | TGTGCCAGCAGCTCATCCCCTACAGGGGGCCACGAGCAGTACTTC | CASSSSPTGGHEQYF
. | . | TRBJ1-3 | TRBV21-1 | TGTGCCAGCAGCAAAAGCGAACGGCCGGGGGGAGGAAACACCATATATTTT | CASSKSERPGGGNTIYF
. | . | TRBJ1-4 | TRBV15 | TGTGCCACCAGCATGCGGGTAAATGAAAAACTGTTTTTT | CATSMRVNEKLFF
. | . | TRBJ2-7 | TRBV11-2 | TGTGCCAGCAACCGCGGGACGTTCTCCTACGAGCAGTACTTC | CASNRGTFSYEQYF
. | . | TRBJ1-1 | TRBV28 | TGTGCCAGCAGCCGAGGGGGGGCGAACACTGAAGCTTTCTTT | CASSRGGANTEAFF
TRBD1 | once | TRBJ1-2 | TRBV28 | TGTGCCAGCAGTAATATTTCTTGGGACAGGAACTATGGCTACACCTTC | CASSNISWDRNYGYTF
. | once | TRBJ2-3 | TRBV5-1 | TGCGCCAGCAGCTTACCATTGGGGGATACGCAGTATTTT | CASSLPLGDTQYF
. | . | TRBJ1-2 | TRBV18 | TGTGCCAGCTCACCAGCCGGGGGTGAAAATGGCTACACCTTC | CASSPAGGENGYTF
. | . | TRBJ1-1 | TRBV6-1 | TGTGCCAGCAGTGAGGTGGATTGGAGGAGTGAAGCTTTCTTT | CASSEVDWRSEAFF
. | . | TRBJ2-4 | TRBV5-4 | TGTGCCAGCAGCTTGGGTGATCTCCAAGGGATTCAGTACTTC | CASSLGDLQGIQYF
TRBD2 | . | TRBJ2-4 | TRBV9 | TGTGCCAGCAGCGCCGATGGACTAGCGGGAGGAAAAGCCAAAAACATTCAGTACTTC | CASSADGLAGGKAKNIQYF
. | . | TRBJ1-1 | TRBV7-2 | TGTGCCAGCAGCTCAGGGGACGGGCGGACTGAAGCTTTCTTT | CASSSGDGRTEAFF
. | few | TRBJ1-2 | TRBV19 | TGTGCCAGTAGTACCCCTGGCAGCGCTAACTATGGCTACACCTTC | CASSTPGSANYGYTF
. | . | TRBJ1-4 | TRBV19 | TGTGCCAGTATGGGGAGGGCACAGGATGAAAAACTGTTTTTT | CASMGRAQDEKLFF
. | . | TRBJ1-3 | TRBV7-9 | TGTGCCAGCATAAGCACGTCTGGAAACACCATATATTTT | CASISTSGNTIYF
TRBD1 | . | TRBJ2-1 | TRBV5-6 | TGTGCCAGCAGCTTGGTGGGGACAGCCTACAATGAGCAGTTCTTC | CASSLVGTAYNEQFF
TRBD2 | . | TRBJ2-3 | TRBV9 | TGTGCCAGCAGCCCCCGGGGACTAGCGGGGACAGATACGCAGTATTTT | CASSPRGLAGTDTQYF
. | few | TRBJ2-4 | TRBV5-1 | TGCGCCAGCGCAGACGATCCCGGAGCCAAAAACATTCAGTACTTC | CASADDPGAKNIQYF
. | . | TRBJ1-5 | TRBV28 | TGTGCCAGCAGTGGGCCGGGAGAGAGCAATCAGCCCCAGCATTTT | CASSGPGESNQPQHF
TRBD2 | . | TRBJ2-1 | TRBV29-1 | TGCAGCGTGACGGCGGGACTAGCGGGAGGGAGGGAGCAGTTCTTC | CSVTAGLAGGREQFF
TRBD1 | . | TRBJ2-7 | TRBV15 | TGTGCCACCAGCGGAACAGGGGATCAAATCGAGCAGTACTTC | CATSGTGDQIEQYF
. | . | TRBJ1-1 | TRBV28 | TGTGCCAGCAGTTCTCCCAGGGGACTGAACACTGAAGCTTTCTTT | CASSSPRGLNTEAFF
. | . | TRBJ1-6 | TRBV6-5 | TGTGCCAGCAGGGTCGTCGATAATTCACCCCTCCACTTT | CASRVVDNSPLHF
TRBD1 | . | TRBJ1-1 | TRBV30 | TGTGCCTGGAACGGGAAGGGGGCGATAAGAAGGTCTGAAGCTTTCTTT | CAWNGKGAIRRSEAFF
TRBD2 | . | TRBJ2-3 | TRBV5-4 | TGTGCCAGCAGCCAGGGACTAGGACCCACAGATACGCAGTATTTT | CASSQGLGPTDTQYF
. | once | TRBJ2-7 | TRBV7-3 | TGTGCCAGCAGCGCGACCCTAGGCCACGAGCAGTACTTC | CASSATLGHEQYF
TRBD1 | once | TRBJ1-1 | TRBV6-5 | TGTGCCAGCAGTTTCAGGACAGGAGCAGCTTTCTTT | CASSFRTGAAFF
. | . | TRBJ1-1 | TRBV5-1 | TGCGCCAGCAGCCCGGACTGGGACGGACCTGAAGCTTTCTTT | CASSPDWDGPEAFF
. | . | TRBJ2-5 | TRBV7-2 | TGTGCCAGCAGCCCGGGGGCAGCTTTAGAGACCCAGTACTTC | CASSPGAALETQYF